This is a list of T cell receptor beta chains from one sample in a study of T cells expressing NK-cell markers. No DNA is given; TCRdb re-called the 5' RACE reads and lists each CDR3 protein once. The sample data list 400,000 or so distinct CDR3 sequences. Material for sequencing was blood T cells: a sorted CD56 or NKG2C T cell subset, CD4+ or CD8+ T cells, or bulk PBMC T cells (not recorded which). Every receptor here comes from a woman between 50 and 59 years old in good health. The CDR3 runs from the conserved cysteine through the conserved F or W.

J: TRBJ2-7; V: TRBV6-6; CDR3: CASSPGTSGKLFHEQYF
J: TRBJ2-1; V: TRBV19; CDR3: CASSIGRNEQFF
J: TRBJ2-7; V: TRBV3-1; CDR3: CASSQGTSGPYEQYF
J: TRBJ2-3; V: TRBV12-3/TRBV12-4; CDR3: CASRGQGNTDTQYF
J: TRBJ2-3; V: TRBV5-1; CDR3: CASRREGSTDTQYF
J: TRBJ2-5; V: TRBV11-2; CDR3: CASRRVTGIGETQYF
J: TRBJ2-2; V: TRBV19; CDR3: CASSFRSANSMNTGELFF
J: TRBJ2-3; V: TRBV5-1; CDR3: CASTEGVSTTDTQYF
J: TRBJ1-1; V: TRBV3-1; CDR3: CASSLRQTSGTEAFF
J: TRBJ2-3; V: TRBV20-1; CDR3: CSALIAGLHGDTQYF
J: TRBJ2-1; V: TRBV11-3; CDR3: CASSSWAYNEQFF
J: TRBJ2-5; V: TRBV20-1; CDR3: CSARDPQTGTGSWGTQYF
J: TRBJ1-1; V: TRBV4-1; CDR3: CASSQVFQDRVDFF
J: TRBJ2-1; V: TRBV3-1; CDR3: CATSFGGEQFF
J: TRBJ1-2; V: TRBV12-3/TRBV12-4; CDR3: CASSPRRTGDGYTF
J: TRBJ2-5; V: TRBV12-3/TRBV12-4; CDR3: CASSLSTSGLKETQYF
J: TRBJ2-1; V: TRBV11-3; CDR3: CASSPRASGQNEQFF
J: TRBJ2-3; V: TRBV10-1; CDR3: CASSAGTSGTDTQYF
J: TRBJ2-7; V: TRBV15; CDR3: CATSRSEYEQYF
J: TRBJ2-3; V: TRBV7-9; CDR3: CASSPDTSGRTYF
J: TRBJ2-6; V: TRBV9; CDR3: CASSVDRGAGANVLTF
J: TRBJ2-1; V: TRBV28; CDR3: CASSSPRLNPSGREIEDEQFF
J: TRBJ2-3; V: TRBV6-5; CDR3: CASSKPGLDTDTQYF
J: TRBJ2-3; V: TRBV5-1; CDR3: CASSLVRGGNTDTQYF